This TCR beta chain was identified in a study of T cell repertoires in cytomegalovirus infection. Study background: In public TCR beta signatures, there were indications of both CMV infection and matching HLA type.

In the case of this clonotype: Its cognate antigen is unknown.

Study-wide results and limits: CMV carriers with the relevant HLA were identified by cumulative public TCR beta family frequency. The study found HLA-C-restricted CMV-specific TCR beta clonotypes dominating the ex vivo response.

TCRdb analysed the reads with MiXCR anew, one entry per CDR3 protein. The sample consists of about 530,000 distinct CDR3 sequences, less than 30% of them appearing once. The V gene's germline CDR1 is MDHEN and CDR2 SYDVKM. The length of the CDR3 is 18 residues. Deletions cut 5 bases from V and 1 base from J, with 23 bases between. This TCR was recovered from a human donor in good health (CMV status not recorded). Some clones in this sample may be carry-over from other donors' samples. The chain recombines TRBV28 with TRBJ2-5; D is perhaps TRBD2 (5 bases). Specimen: PBMCs. The CDR3 loop reads CASSLHYIARSIQETQYF. In nucleotides, the CDR3 is TGTGCCAGCAGTCTACACTATATAGCGCGCAGTATCCAAGAGACCCAGTACTTC.